The 3 T cell receptor beta chains reported below all come from one sample, sequenced in a study of lymphopenia after photon versus proton radiotherapy (dated by TCRdb to between 2018 and 2021). The library was prepared using the immunoSEQ multiplex PCR assay. TCRdb's version of the immuneACCESS table is confined to in-frame rearrangements and falls short of the full clone set. An unresolved V gene accounts for under half of the shortfall where checked; the remainder is of unknown origin. The sample table lists tens of thousands of clones, 80% to 95% of them with a count of one. In total, the top ten clones hold about 15% of the sample. Sequenced here: peripheral blood, sampled from a patient treated with photon-based radiotherapy. These receptor sequences come from a man in his 60s with cholangiocarcinoma.

This chain uses TRBV11-2 with TRBJ2-3; D remains unclear. The germline CDR1 and CDR2 sequences are SGHAT and FQNNGV. V was trimmed by 2 bases and J by 8 bases, leaving 17 bases between them. The CDR3 extends over 15 amino acids. CDR3 bases: TGTGCCAGCAGCTTACAGCCTGGAACAGAGAGTACGCAGTATTTT. Its translation is CASSLQPGTESTQYF.

The rearrangement joins TRBV5-1 to TRBJ1-6; D remains unclear. Per the germline V gene, CDR1 is SGHRS and CDR2 is YFSETQ. The length of the CDR3 is 12 residues. Trimming removed 5 bases at V and 7 bases at J, with 7 bases between. In DNA form, the CDR3 reads TGCGCCAGCAGGAGGGAAAATTCACCCCTCCACTTT. Translating it yields CASRRENSPLHF.

J is TRBJ1-1 and V is TRBV19; D unclear. The CDR3 consists of 16 residues. The V gene lost 5 bases and the J gene lost 1 base, with 17 bases spanning the gap. CDR1 is LNHDA and CDR2 is SQIVND in the germline V gene (reference sequence). The CDR3 spells CASSPRGYLWNTEAFF. The CDR3, as DNA: TGTGCCAGTAGTCCTCGAGGGTACCTTTGGAACACTGAAGCTTTCTTT.